This T cell receptor beta chain was sequenced for a study of T cells in Graves' hyperthyroidism and ophthalmopathy. This clonotype was observed at least ten times. The CDR3 covers 16 residues. Trimming removed 7 bases from V and 7 bases from J; junction bases left unmatched: 17. Germline V gene lookup returns CDR1 SNHLY and CDR2 FYNNEI. RNA transcripts provided the source from which TCR beta CDR3 regions were amplified. A set of HTBI primers served as the primers for a first-round RT-PCR of the TCR CDR3. Using its own MiXCR run on the multiplex PCR reads, TCRdb lists one record per CDR3 protein. The sample consists of about 640,000 distinct CDR3 sequences, under 25% of them appearing once. Disease duration was under 3 months in the ophthalmopathy patients, who also had a Clinical Activity Score of at least 3 and a NOSPECS grade of at least 4. Cells are PBMCs isolated from more than 8.5 ml of fresh blood.

The sequenced sample consisted of blood. The genes are TRBV2 and TRBJ2-7; 9 bases are a match to TRBD1. The sequence derives from a man aged 25 to 45 with Graves' ophthalmopathy. This CDR3 is CASNISPGQGLYEQYF. CDR3 bases: TGTGCCAGCAATATCTCTCCGGGACAGGGTTTATATGAGCAGTACTTC.